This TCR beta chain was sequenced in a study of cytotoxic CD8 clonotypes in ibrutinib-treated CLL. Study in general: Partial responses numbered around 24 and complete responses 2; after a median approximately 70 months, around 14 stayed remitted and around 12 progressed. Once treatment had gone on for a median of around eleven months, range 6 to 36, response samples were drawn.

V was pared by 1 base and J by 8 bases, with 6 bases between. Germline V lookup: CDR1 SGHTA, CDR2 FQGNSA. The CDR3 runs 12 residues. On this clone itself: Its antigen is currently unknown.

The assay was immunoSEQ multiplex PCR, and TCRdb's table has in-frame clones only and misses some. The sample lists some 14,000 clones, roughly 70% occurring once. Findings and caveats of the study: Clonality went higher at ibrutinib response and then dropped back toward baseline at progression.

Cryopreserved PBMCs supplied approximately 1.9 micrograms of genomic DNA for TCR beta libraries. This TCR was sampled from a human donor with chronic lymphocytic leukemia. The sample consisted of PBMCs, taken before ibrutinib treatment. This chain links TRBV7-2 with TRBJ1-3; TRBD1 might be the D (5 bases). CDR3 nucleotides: TGTGCCAGCAGCTTAGGGGGGTACACCATATATTTT. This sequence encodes CASSLGGYTIYF. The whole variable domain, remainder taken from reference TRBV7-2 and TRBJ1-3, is GAGVSQSPSNKVTEKGKDVELRCDPISGHTALYWYRQSLGQGLEFLIYFQGNSAPDKSGLPSDRFSAERTGGSVSTLTIQRTQQEDSAVYLCASSLGGYTIYFGEGSWLTVV.